Shown below are 11 T cell receptor beta chains from a single sample sequenced in a study of blood T cell repertoires in COVID-19 (dated by TCRdb to 2020 to 2022). The method behind the library was the immunoSEQ multiplex PCR assay. The clones in this table, taken by TCRdb from immuneACCESS, are in-frame only. Not every clone is retained; where verified, under half of the shortfall comes from an unresolved V gene, and the cause of the rest is unknown. The sample table shows 200,000 to 250,000 clones, and about 80% are seen once. The top ten clones comprise less than 8% of the sample. The specimen was peripheral blood. The receptor set was obtained from a woman between 50 and 59 years old with acute or convalescent COVID-19.

This clone was recorded once. The rearrangement uses TRBV25-1 and TRBJ2-3, with 7 bases fitting TRBD1. From germline, CDR1 is MGHDK and CDR2 SYGVNS. This CDR3 is built from 15 residues. Trimming removed 3 bases from V and 3 bases from J; junction bases left unmatched: 6. CDR3 DNA: TGTGCCAGCAGTGAGTCCGGACAGGTAACAGATACGCAGTATTTT. Translation: CASSESGQVTDTQYF. The complete variable domain, with remaining parts taken from reference TRBV25-1 and TRBJ2-3, reads EADIYQTPRYLVIGTGKKITLECSQTMGHDKMYWYQQDPGMELHLIHYSYGVNSTEKGDLSSESTVSRIRTEHFPLTLESARPSHTSQYLCASSESGQVTDTQYFGPGTRLTVL.

This clone appeared once. The rearrangement joins TRBV19 to TRBJ2-3; maybe TRBD2 (6 bases). Germline lookup yields CDR1 LNHDA and CDR2 SQIVND (reference sequence). This CDR3 spans 14 amino acids. V lost 5 bases and J 1 base, leaving 10 bases between the germline ends. CDR3 sequence: CASSLQRGTDTQYF. CDR3 DNA sequence: TGTGCCAGTAGTCTCCAGCGGGGCACAGATACGCAGTATTTT.

This chain links TRBV7-9 with TRBJ2-7; 7 bases match TRBD1. This CDR3 has 15 amino acids. V shed 4 bases and J 7 bases; nucleotides not matched to a gene: 13. Germline assignment: CDR1 SEHNR and CDR2 FQNEAQ (reference sequence). The chain's CDR3 is CASSSLGQVKGEQYF. CDR3 DNA: TGTGCCAGCAGCTCCCTTGGACAGGTTAAGGGGGAGCAGTACTTC.

V is TRBV28 and J is TRBJ1-1; 7 nucleotides align to TRBD1. Losses at the gene ends were 6 bases for V and 3 bases for J; bases not matched to a gene: 13. Germline V gene lookup returns CDR1 MDHEN and CDR2 SYDVKM. The CDR3 runs 16 residues. The CDR3 here is CASSAGTALGDTEAFF. In DNA, the CDR3 is TGTGCCAGCAGCGCCGGGACAGCCCTCGGGGACACTGAAGCTTTCTTT.

The chain recombines TRBV19 with TRBJ1-5; D ambiguous. V lost 10 bases and J 2 bases, leaving 15 bases between the germline ends. This CDR3 has 14 amino acids. Germline V gives CDR1 LNHDA, CDR2 SQIVND (reference sequence). The CDR3 sequence is CATSGTAGNQPQHF. CDR3 DNA sequence: TGTGCCACCTCGGGAACGGCCGGCAATCAGCCCCAGCATTTT. Based on the CDR3 plus reference TRBV19 and TRBJ1-5, the full variable domain is DGGITQSPKYLFRKEGQNVTLSCEQNLNHDAMYWYRQDPGQGLRLIYYSQIVNDFQKGDIAEGYSVSREKKESFPLTVTSAQKNPTAFYLCATSGTAGNQPQHFGDGTRLSIL.

The chain couples TRBV10-3 to TRBJ1-5; 12 bases agree with TRBD1. The germline V gene has CDR1 ENHRY and CDR2 SYGVKD. The CDR3 runs 15 residues. The V segment lost 3 bases and the J segment 7 bases; nucleotides outside the gene matches: 4. The DNA of the CDR3 is TGTGCCATCAGTGAAGGGGGACAGGGGGCCCAGCCCCAGCATTTT. This gives the protein CAISEGGQGAQPQHF.

This clone has a single count. V and J are TRBV28 and TRBJ1-2; D not resolved. Germline CDR1 reads MDHEN; CDR2 reads SYDVKM. Trimming removed 8 bases at V and 8 bases at J, with 18 bases between. The CDR3 sequence is 13 residues long. The DNA for the CDR3 is TGTGCCAGCGACGAACGTCTGTACAGCGGCTACACCTTC. Translated: CASDERLYSGYTF.

The chain carries TRBV9 and TRBJ2-2; the match to TRBD2 covers 8 bases. V lost 0 bases, J lost 5 bases, and 3 bases stayed unmatched. The CDR3 runs to 15 residues. Germline lookup yields CDR1 SGDLS and CDR2 YYNGEE. The CDR3 protein is CASSVGGGWTGELFF. The CDR3 DNA reads as TGTGCCAGCAGCGTAGGCGGGGGGTGGACCGGGGAGCTGTTTTTT.

The table lists this clone with a few counts. J is TRBJ1-1 and V is TRBV30, with 9 bases lining up with TRBD1. Unmatched junction bases numbered 13, after V lost 3 bases and J lost 5 bases. The CDR3 runs 16 residues. The germline V gene has CDR1 GTSNPN and CDR2 SVGIG (reference sequence). The CDR3 nucleotides read TGTGCCTGGAGGCCGAACGTACAGGGGGCAAGAACTGAAGCTTTCTTT. This codes for CAWRPNVQGARTEAFF. Full variable domain (missing parts from reference TRBV30 and TRBJ1-1): SQTIHQWPATLVQPVGSPLSLECTVEGTSNPNLYWYRQAAGRGLQLLFYSVGIGQISSEVPQNLSASRPQDRQFILSSKKLLLSDSGFYLCAWRPNVQGARTEAFFGQGTRLTVV.

The chain joins TRBV6-6 to TRBJ1-4, with 11 bases matching TRBD1. The CDR3 sequence is 14 residues long. The V segment lost 7 bases and the J segment 7 bases; nucleotides outside the gene matches: 5. Per germline, CDR1 MNHNY and CDR2 SVGAGI (reference sequence). CDR3 amino acids: CASNSGTGGEKLFF. The DNA of the CDR3 is TGTGCCAGCAACTCCGGGACAGGGGGTGAAAAACTGTTTTTT.

The table lists this clone with a count of one. This sequence joins TRBV10-3 and TRBJ2-3; 13 bases are a match to TRBD2. CDR3 size: 17 residues. Germline loops: CDR1 ENHRY, CDR2 SYGVKD. J lost 1 base, V lost 2 bases, and 3 bases had no gene match. CDR3: CAISERTSGGGTDTQYF. For the CDR3, the DNA is TGTGCCATCAGTGAGCGGACTAGCGGGGGTGGCACAGATACGCAGTATTTT.